The 2 T cell receptor beta chains below all came from one sample that was sequenced in a study of blood T cell repertoires in COVID-19. Only in-frame clones appear in the TCRdb table, and some are missing; sequencing was by immunoSEQ multiplex PCR. This sample has 200,000 to 250,000 clones, with about 85% found just once. Sequencing was done on a sample of peripheral blood. All receptors come from a young man with active or convalescent COVID-19.

This clone was seen once. The rearrangement uses TRBV6-4 and TRBJ2-1, with 9 bases that match TRBD1. J was trimmed by 8 bases and V by 6 bases; bases with no gene match: 8. Germline CDR1 MRHNA, CDR2 SNTAGT. This CDR3 has 14 amino acids. The CDR3 region has the DNA TGTGCCAGCAGCACAGGACAGGGGAACTATGAGCAGTTCTTC. It encodes CASSTGQGNYEQFF.

This chain links TRBV28 with TRBJ2-7, with D hard to call. This CDR3 is built from 13 residues. Per germline, CDR1 MDHEN and CDR2 SYDVKM. V shed 6 bases and J shed 2 bases, with 11 bases lying between them. The CDR3, as DNA: TGTGCCAGCAGACCTACAGAGACCTACGAGCAGTACTTC. Its protein is CASRPTETYEQYF. Based on the CDR3 plus reference TRBV28 and TRBJ2-7, the full variable domain is DVKVTQSSRYLVKRTGEKVFLECVQDMDHENMFWYRQDPGLGLRLIYFSYDVKMKEKGDIPEGYSVSREKKERFSLILESASTNQTSMYLCASRPTETYEQYFGPGTRLTVT.